A selection of T cell receptor beta chains follows, all from one sample in a study of T cell responses to AZD1222 COVID-19 vaccine. Using immunoSEQ multiplex PCR, the repertoire was profiled, and TCRdb retains in-frame clones only, with some absent. The sample lists about 130,000 clones, just over 90% occurring once. Sequenced here: peripheral blood, sampled 28 days after the second AZD1222 dose. The receptors stem from an adult who received the AZD1222 COVID-19 vaccine. Both conserved end residues are part of each CDR3. Each record gives: D gene, J gene, clone size, V gene, CDR3 DNA, CDR3 protein. The D gene is left open where the match is weak. The size entry is marked missing in some rows and otherwise reads once, few, many or a size class.

NA | TRBJ2-1 | NA | TRBV28 | TGTGCCAGCAGTTCAATTCGGGCAGCCTGGGGTGAGCAGTTCTTC | CASSSIRAAWGEQFF
NA | TRBJ1-4 | NA | TRBV5-4 | TGTGCCAGCAGCACAGGGAGATCAGGGGAGGAAAAACTGTTTTTT | CASSTGRSGEEKLFF
NA | TRBJ1-2 | NA | TRBV2 | TGTGCCACCAAGGGGATCATCTATGGCTACACCTTC | CATKGIIYGYTF
NA | TRBJ1-5 | NA | TRBV28 | TGTGCCAGCAGTTCCTCCGAGGGGGTGATCAATCAGCCCCAGCATTTT | CASSSSEGVINQPQHF
TRBD2 | TRBJ2-5 | NA | TRBV5-1 | TGCGCCAGCAGCTTGTGGCTAGCGGGAGGCCAAGAGACCCAGTACTTC | CASSLWLAGGQETQYF
NA | TRBJ1-2 | NA | TRBV30 | TGTGCCTGGAGTTTAACGGGGGTTCATGGCTACACCTTC | CAWSLTGVHGYTF
NA | TRBJ2-7 | NA | TRBV7-3 | TGTGCCAGCAGCTCCACCGGGACCGACTCGGCGCAGTACTTC | CASSSTGTDSAQYF
NA | TRBJ2-6 | NA | TRBV5-1 | TGCGCCAGCAGCTTGGGCCTGACAGCGACCAACGTCCTGACTTTC | CASSLGLTATNVLTF
NA | TRBJ2-2 | NA | TRBV28 | TGTGCCAGCAGTTTTGTAGAGCGGCTGAACACCGGGGAGCTGTTTTTT | CASSFVERLNTGELFF
TRBD1 | TRBJ1-4 | NA | TRBV27 | TGTGCCAGCAGTTTCACAGGGGGCTATGAAAAACTGTTTTTT | CASSFTGGYEKLFF
TRBD1 | TRBJ2-1 | once | TRBV15 | TGTGCCACCAGCGAAGGGACAGGGTATGAGCAGTTCTTC | CATSEGTGYEQFF
NA | TRBJ1-2 | NA | TRBV20-1 | TGCAGTGCTAGTATTCGGGGGGCTAGGGGCTACACCTTC | CSASIRGARGYTF
TRBD1 | TRBJ1-5 | NA | TRBV19 | TGTGCCAGTAGTTCAATATACAGGGGGCGAGGCAATCAGCCCCAGCATTTT | CASSSIYRGRGNQPQHF
TRBD2 | TRBJ2-5 | NA | TRBV30 | TGTGCCTGGAGTGGGGGGACTATTAGGGAGACCCAGTACTTC | CAWSGGTIRETQYF
NA | TRBJ1-6 | NA | TRBV9 | TGTGCCAGCAGCGGGATGAGCTCCTATAATTCACCCCTCCACTTT | CASSGMSSYNSPLHF
NA | TRBJ1-3 | NA | TRBV4-1 | TGCGCCAGCAGCCAATGGGTAGGCAGCACCATATATTTT | CASSQWVGSTIYF
TRBD1 | TRBJ2-7 | once | TRBV27 | TGTGCCAGCAGTTTACGTGGACAGGGGTTCACAGAGCAGTACTTC | CASSLRGQGFTEQYF
TRBD1 | TRBJ1-4 | NA | TRBV19 | TGTGCCAGTACCACTCTACGGACAGGGGGGTCAACTAATGAAAAACTGTTTTTT | CASTTLRTGGSTNEKLFF
NA | TRBJ2-4 | NA | TRBV7-9 | TGTGCCAGCAGCCGTGGCCCCCAGGGGGGCATTCAGTACTTC | CASSRGPQGGIQYF
NA | TRBJ1-1 | NA | TRBV2 | TGTGCCAGCGGTGCGGGACACATGAACACTGAAGCTTTCTTT | CASGAGHMNTEAFF
NA | TRBJ2-7 | NA | TRBV5-1 | TGCGCCAGACTTCCGGACTACCGATTTCAACCTGTTTACGAGCAGTACTTC | CARLPDYRFQPVYEQYF
TRBD2 | TRBJ2-7 | few | TRBV4-1 | TGCGCCAGCAGCCCCTATCGGACTAGCGGATCCTACGAGCAGTACTTC | CASSPYRTSGSYEQYF
NA | TRBJ2-7 | NA | TRBV4-1 | TGCGCCAGCAGCCAAGAGACTCTCATCTCTAACGAGCAGTACTTC | CASSQETLISNEQYF
NA | TRBJ1-5 | NA | TRBV6-1 | TGTGCCAGCAGTGAAAACGACGCCCAGCCCCAGCATTTT | CASSENDAQPQHF
NA | TRBJ1-4 | NA | TRBV4-2 | TGTGCCAGCAGCCAAGAAGTCCAGGGGAAGGGTGAAAAACTGTTTTTT | CASSQEVQGKGEKLFF
NA | TRBJ2-5 | NA | TRBV5-1 | TGCGCCAGCAGCTTGGGTGTTCAAGAGACCCAGTACTTC | CASSLGVQETQYF
NA | TRBJ1-1 | NA | TRBV6-2/TRBV6-3 | TGTGCCAGCAGTTATTGGGGTGCTAAGAACACTGAAGCTTTCTTT | CASSYWGAKNTEAFF
NA | TRBJ2-7 | few | TRBV2 | TGTGCCAGCAGGCTTCTTACGGGGCGGCAGTACTTC | CASRLLTGRQYF
TRBD1 | TRBJ1-2 | NA | TRBV5-5 | TGTGCCAGCAGCTTGACAGGGGGCGAGACCTATGGCTACACCTTC | CASSLTGGETYGYTF
NA | TRBJ2-3 | NA | TRBV19 | TGTGCCAGTAGTATCTGGGACGGTGATACGCAGTATTTT | CASSIWDGDTQYF
NA | TRBJ1-2 | few | TRBV19 | TGTGCCAGTAGTATGGGTAGACAAGCCTATGGCTACACCTTC | CASSMGRQAYGYTF
TRBD2 | TRBJ2-1 | NA | TRBV5-6 | TGTGCCAGCAGCGAGGGACTAAGGGACAATGAGCAGTTCTTC | CASSEGLRDNEQFF
NA | TRBJ2-1 | NA | TRBV6-5 | TGTGCCAGCAAGGACAGATACAATGAGCAGTTCTTC | CASKDRYNEQFF
TRBD2 | TRBJ2-3 | NA | TRBV18 | TGTGCCAGCTCACCGTCGACTAGCGGGCGGAGACTGGGAGATACGCAGTATTTT | CASSPSTSGRRLGDTQYF
NA | TRBJ2-5 | NA | TRBV21-1 | TGTGCCAGCAGCAAAGATCGGAGGGGGTGGGCCCAAGAGACCCAGTACTTC | CASSKDRRGWAQETQYF
TRBD1 | TRBJ1-6 | NA | TRBV5-4 | TGTGCCAGCAGCCTGGGACAGGGGGATTCACCCCTCCACTTT | CASSLGQGDSPLHF
NA | TRBJ2-7 | NA | TRBV5-1 | TGCGCCAGCAGAGACCTCACTGGAGAGGACGAGCAGTACTTC | CASRDLTGEDEQYF
NA | TRBJ2-1 | NA | TRBV3-1/TRBV3-2 | TGTGCCAGCAGCCAAGGAGGAACAGCGGGTGCCTACAATGAGCAGTTCTTC | CASSQGGTAGAYNEQFF
NA | TRBJ2-3 | NA | TRBV27 | TGTGCCAGCAGTCCTGACTACGCTGCAGATACGCAGTATTTT | CASSPDYAADTQYF
TRBD1 | TRBJ1-4 | NA | TRBV19 | TGTGCCAGTAGTTTGGGACAGGGGGCCTTTGAAAAACTGTTTTTT | CASSLGQGAFEKLFF
NA | TRBJ2-5 | NA | TRBV24-1 | TGTGCCACCAGTGATTTGGCGGGGACCCAGTACTTC | CATSDLAGTQYF
TRBD1 | TRBJ2-5 | few | TRBV6-1 | TGTGCCAGCAGTGAATTCCTTACAGGGGTGGTGGCAGAGACCCAGTACTTC | CASSEFLTGVVAETQYF